These T cell receptor beta chains were read from a single sample in a study of regulatory T cells in long-lasting Graves disease. Using its own MiXCR run on the multiplex PCR reads, TCRdb lists one record per CDR3 protein. Found here are roughly 500,000 distinct CDR3 sequences, less than 25% of them singletons; the top ten hold under 15%. This specimen was peripheral blood mononuclear cells (PBMCs), taken when the disease was refractory, from a patient treated with antithyroid drugs. The receptors were gathered from a female donor with Graves disease. The CDR3 runs from the conserved cysteine through the conserved F or W. A D gene is named only where the DNA matches it firmly. Clone size is given for some rows only: seen once, a few or many times, or a class if the clone is expanded.

.	.	TRBV20-1	TRBJ2-7	CSASDSGAYEQYF	TGCAGTGCTTCGGACAGTGGGGCCTACGAGCAGTACTTC
.	once	TRBV30	TRBJ2-7	CAWSVVGGQYF	TGTGCCTGGAGTGTTGTCGGGGGGCAGTACTTC
TRBD1	few	TRBV7-2	TRBJ2-2	CASSLTGLDTGELFF	TGTGCCAGCAGCTTGACAGGGTTGGACACCGGGGAGCTGTTTTTT
.	few	TRBV9	TRBJ2-7	CASSTTGTYEQYF	TGTGCCAGCAGCACTACAGGGACCTACGAGCAGTACTTC
.	many	TRBV24-1	TRBJ1-1	CATHSGTEAFF	TGTGCCACCCATTCCGGGACGGAAGCTTTCTTT
.	few	TRBV12-3/TRBV12-4	TRBJ1-2	CASSPGTIYGYTF	TGTGCCAGCAGCCCCGGGACTATCTATGGCTACACCTTC
TRBD1	few	TRBV19	TRBJ1-2	CASTSMGQPYGYTF	TGTGCCAGTACCTCGATGGGACAGCCGTATGGCTACACCTTC
TRBD1	many	TRBV11-2	TRBJ1-1	CASSQLGTGREAFF	TGTGCCAGCAGCCAGCTAGGGACAGGCCGTGAAGCTTTCTTT
TRBD2	many	TRBV2	TRBJ2-7	CASGLVSYEQYF	TGTGCCAGTGGACTAGTCTCCTACGAGCAGTACTTC
.	few	TRBV4-1	TRBJ2-5	CASSQDPGAMETQYF	TGCGCCAGCAGCCAAGATCCGGGGGCGATGGAGACCCAGTACTTC
TRBD1	.	TRBV3-1	TRBJ1-5	CASSPGQGGGNQPQHF	TGTGCCAGCAGCCCGGGACAGGGTGGTGGCAATCAGCCCCAGCATTTT
.	few	TRBV30	TRBJ1-1	CAWSRAGRPTEAFF	TGTGCCTGGAGTAGGGCAGGGCGCCCCACTGAAGCTTTCTTT
.	many	TRBV28	TRBJ1-1	CASRTPGQLAVAFF	TGTGCCAGCAGGACTCCGGGACAATTGGCCGTGGCTTTCTTT
.	few	TRBV5-1	TRBJ1-2	CASSFGEYGYTF	TGCGCCAGCAGCTTTGGGGAGTATGGCTACACCTTC
.	.	TRBV27	TRBJ2-3	CASSPRRTDTQYF	TGTGCCAGCAGCCCACGACGCACAGATACGCAGTATTTT
TRBD2	few	TRBV7-2	TRBJ2-3	CASSLVRTSGRTDTQYF	TGTGCCAGCAGCTTAGTTAGAACTAGCGGGAGGACAGATACGCAGTATTTT
.	.	TRBV18	TRBJ1-6	CASSRDPDSPLHF	TGTGCCAGCTCTCGGGACCCCGATTCACCCCTCCACTTT
.	few	TRBV20-1	TRBJ2-5	CSAPPSGLRAQYF	TGCAGTGCCCCACCCTCGGGCCTACGGGCCCAGTACTTC
.	many	TRBV11-1	TRBJ2-2	CASSRTVNVNTGELFF	TGTGCCAGCAGCCGTACCGTCAACGTTAACACCGGGGAGCTGTTTTTT
TRBD2	many	TRBV10-3	TRBJ2-5	CAIRKGLAGVQETQYF	TGTGCCATCAGGAAGGGACTAGCGGGTGTACAAGAGACCCAGTACTTC
.	many	TRBV2	TRBJ1-5	CASSSGAGQPQHF	TGTGCCAGCAGTTCAGGGGCAGGTCAGCCCCAGCATTTT
.	.	TRBV18	TRBJ2-7	CASSPLMENSYEQYF	TGTGCCAGCTCACCACTGATGGAGAACTCCTACGAGCAGTACTTC
TRBD1	many	TRBV28	TRBJ2-7	CASSFRDSSYEQYF	TGTGCCAGCAGCTTCCGGGACAGCTCCTACGAGCAGTACTTC
.	.	TRBV30	TRBJ2-2	CAWRQSHTGELFF	TGTGCCTGGAGGCAGAGCCACACCGGGGAGCTGTTTTTT
TRBD1	few	TRBV19	TRBJ1-4	CASSMDRVRGGLFF	TGTGCCAGTAGTATGGACAGGGTTCGAGGAGGACTGTTTTTT
.	.	TRBV19	TRBJ1-5	CASSTWGGGNQPQHF	TGTGCCAGTAGTACGTGGGGGGGGGGCAATCAGCCCCAGCATTTT
.	.	TRBV6-1	TRBJ1-4	CASGRASTNEKLFF	TGTGCCAGCGGCAGGGCATCAACTAATGAAAAACTGTTTTTT
TRBD1	many	TRBV6-1	TRBJ2-5	CASSDPGTGYQETQYF	TGTGCCAGCAGTGACCCCGGGACAGGCTACCAAGAGACCCAGTACTTC
.	few	TRBV30	TRBJ1-1	CAWSVGGATEAFF	TGTGCCTGGAGTGTAGGCGGAGCCACTGAAGCTTTCTTT
.	.	TRBV20-1	TRBJ2-7	CSATGTSYYEQYF	TGCAGTGCCACCGGGACTTCCTACTACGAGCAGTACTTC
.	many	TRBV20-1	TRBJ2-7	CSVRVDGYEQYF	TGCAGTGTGCGGGTCGATGGATACGAGCAGTACTTC
.	few	TRBV5-5	TRBJ1-2	CASSLVARHGGVYTF	TGTGCCAGCAGCTTGGTAGCTCGGCACGGGGGGGTCTACACCTTC
TRBD2	few	TRBV7-2	TRBJ2-5	CASSRTTSGGLETQYF	TGTGCCAGCAGCCGAACGACTAGCGGGGGCTTAGAGACCCAGTACTTC
.	many	TRBV3-1	TRBJ1-1	CASSQMTGRTEAFF	TGTGCCAGCAGCCAAATGACGGGGAGAACTGAAGCTTTCTTT
TRBD1	once	TRBV28	TRBJ1-4	CASSRDRGKEKLFF	TGTGCCAGCAGTAGGGACAGGGGGAAGGAAAAACTGTTTTTT
.	.	TRBV7-3	TRBJ1-1	CASSLERTGHEAFF	TGTGCCAGCAGCCTAGAACGGACCGGCCATGAAGCTTTCTTT
TRBD2	.	TRBV6-1	TRBJ2-7	CATGGGVVLNEQYF	TGTGCCACCGGCGGGGGAGTAGTTCTCAACGAGCAGTACTTC
.	few	TRBV7-9	TRBJ2-2	CASSRDPNTGELFF	TGTGCCAGCAGCAGGGACCCAAACACCGGGGAGCTGTTTTTT
TRBD1	few	TRBV30	TRBJ1-5	CAWSQQGSNQPQHF	TGTGCCTGGAGTCAACAGGGGAGCAATCAGCCCCAGCATTTT
TRBD1	.	TRBV7-2	TRBJ1-4	CASSSQGGEVNEKLFF	TGTGCCAGCAGCTCCCAGGGGGGAGAGGTTAATGAAAAACTGTTTTTT
TRBD1	few	TRBV20-1	TRBJ2-7	CSAGGQDYEQYF	TGCAGTGCCGGAGGACAGGACTACGAGCAGTACTTC
TRBD2	many	TRBV12-3/TRBV12-4	TRBJ2-2	CASSFSGGGDDTGELFF	TGTGCCAGCAGTTTCTCTGGCGGGGGGGACGACACCGGGGAGCTGTTTTTT
.	.	TRBV7-8	TRBJ2-2	CASSAAGLFNTGELVF	TGTGCCAGCAGCGCCGCGGGACTTTTTAACACCGGGGAGCTGGTTTTT
TRBD1	.	TRBV28	TRBJ2-6	CASSDRGRANVLTF	TGTGCCAGCAGCGACAGGGGCAGGGCCAACGTCCTGACTTTC
.	few	TRBV30	TRBJ2-7	CAWSRISANEQYF	TGTGCCTGGAGTAGGATTTCAGCTAACGAGCAGTACTTC
TRBD2	.	TRBV4-2	TRBJ2-7	CASSHIPGLSYEQYF	TGTGCCAGCAGCCACATACCGGGACTAAGCTACGAGCAGTACTTC
.	few	TRBV20-1	TRBJ1-1	CSARSGGVMNTEAFF	TGCAGTGCTAGATCCGGGGGGGTTATGAACACTGAAGCTTTCTTT
TRBD2	once	TRBV5-1	TRBJ2-5	CASSLSGGAVETQYF	TGCGCCAGCAGCCTTAGCGGGGGGGCCGTAGAGACCCAGTACTTC
TRBD1	few	TRBV10-3	TRBJ1-5	CAISPDREGNQPQHF	TGTGCCATCAGTCCCGACAGGGAAGGCAATCAGCCCCAGCATTTT
TRBD1	few	TRBV27	TRBJ1-1	CASSFHRGLEAFF	TGTGCCAGCAGTTTCCACAGGGGCCTTGAAGCTTTCTTT
TRBD2	once	TRBV6-9	TRBJ2-3	CASSYASGSGTDTQYF	TGTGCCAGCAGTTACGCTAGCGGTTCAGGCACAGATACGCAGTATTTT
.	few	TRBV7-8	TRBJ1-5	CASSLASRSNQPQHF	TGTGCCAGCAGCTTAGCCTCGAGGAGCAATCAGCCCCAGCATTTT
TRBD1	.	TRBV19	TRBJ2-2	CAGGQGDTGELFF	TGTGCCGGAGGACAGGGGGACACCGGGGAGCTGTTTTTT
.	few	TRBV9	TRBJ2-5	CASSVVADQGTQYF	TGTGCCAGCAGCGTAGTAGCGGACCAAGGGACCCAGTACTTC
TRBD2	many	TRBV20-1	TRBJ2-7	CSAGWTSGPSSYEQYF	TGCAGTGCTGGATGGACTAGCGGGCCCAGCTCCTACGAGCAGTACTTC
.	few	TRBV30	TRBJ2-7	CACSRGTYEQYF	TGTGCCTGCTCGCGCGGAACCTACGAGCAGTACTTC
.	.	TRBV30	TRBJ2-4	CAWSVPEGGNIQYF	TGTGCCTGGAGTGTACCGGAAGGTGGAAACATTCAGTACTTC